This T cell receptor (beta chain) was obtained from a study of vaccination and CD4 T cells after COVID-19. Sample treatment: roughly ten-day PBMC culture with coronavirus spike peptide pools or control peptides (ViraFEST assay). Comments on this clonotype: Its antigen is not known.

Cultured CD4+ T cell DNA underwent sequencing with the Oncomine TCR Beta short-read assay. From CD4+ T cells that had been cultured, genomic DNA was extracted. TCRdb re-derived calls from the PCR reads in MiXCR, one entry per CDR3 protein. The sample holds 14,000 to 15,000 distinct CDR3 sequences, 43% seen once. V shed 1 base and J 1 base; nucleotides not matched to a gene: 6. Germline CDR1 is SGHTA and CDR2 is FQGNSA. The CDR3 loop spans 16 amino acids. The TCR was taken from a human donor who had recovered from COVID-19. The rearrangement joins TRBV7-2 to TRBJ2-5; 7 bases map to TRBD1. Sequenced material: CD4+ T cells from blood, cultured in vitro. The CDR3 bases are TGTGCCAGCAGCTTAGGTTTCGGGACAGTCCAAGAGACCCAGTACTTC. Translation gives CASSLGFGTVQETQYF.